This T cell receptor beta chain was identified in a study of molecular identifiers for immune sequencing clone quantification. At the level of the study: With replicates, the RNA of approximately 22,000 or 94,000 naive CD8 cells was split five ways and four were sequenced.

CDR1 and CDR2 (germline): SQVTM, ANQGSEA. The CDR3 is 16 residues long. V lost 6 bases and J lost 0; bases outside the gene matches: 8. This clonotype was seen at least ten times. Using its own MiXCR run on the PCR reads, TCRdb lists one record per CDR3 protein. This sample has fewer than 350,000 distinct CDR3 sequences, with 20% to 25% found just once. The sequence derives from a human donor in good health. Some libraries in this study had Jurkat cell RNA spiked in. Specimen: naive CD8+ T cells from blood, with Jurkat cell RNA spiked in. Regarding subset: FACS-sorted CD8+CD4-CCR7+CD45RA+ naive T cells. V usage is TRBV29-1 and J usage is TRBJ2-2; 9 bases map to TRBD1. Written as DNA, the CDR3 is TGCAGCGTGAACGGACAGGGGATCGCGAACACCGGGGAGCTGTTTTTT. It yields the protein CSVNGQGIANTGELFF.